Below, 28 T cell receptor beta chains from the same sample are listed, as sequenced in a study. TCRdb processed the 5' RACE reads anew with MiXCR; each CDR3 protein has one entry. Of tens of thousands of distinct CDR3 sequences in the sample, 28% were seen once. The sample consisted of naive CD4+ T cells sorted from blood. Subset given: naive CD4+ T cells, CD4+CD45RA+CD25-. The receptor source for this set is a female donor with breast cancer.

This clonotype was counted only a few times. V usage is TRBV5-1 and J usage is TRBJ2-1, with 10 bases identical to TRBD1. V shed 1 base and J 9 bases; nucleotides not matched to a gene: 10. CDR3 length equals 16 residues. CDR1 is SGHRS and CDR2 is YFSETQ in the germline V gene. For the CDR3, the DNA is TGCGCCAGCAGCTTGATGGGACAGGGGCCTCTAAGTGAGCAGTTCTTC. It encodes CASSLMGQGPLSEQFF.

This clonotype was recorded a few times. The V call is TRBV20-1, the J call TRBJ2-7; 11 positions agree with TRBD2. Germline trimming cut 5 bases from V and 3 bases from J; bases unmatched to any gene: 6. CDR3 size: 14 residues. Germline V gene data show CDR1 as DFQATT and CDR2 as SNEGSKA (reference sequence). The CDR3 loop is CSASLAGGVYEQYF. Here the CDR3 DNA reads TGCAGTGCTTCGCTAGCGGGAGGAGTCTACGAGCAGTACTTC.

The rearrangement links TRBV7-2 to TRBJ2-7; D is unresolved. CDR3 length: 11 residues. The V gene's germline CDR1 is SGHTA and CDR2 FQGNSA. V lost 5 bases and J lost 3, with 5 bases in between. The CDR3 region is CASSQYYEQYF. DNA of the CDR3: TGTGCCAGCAGCCAGTACTACGAGCAGTACTTC.

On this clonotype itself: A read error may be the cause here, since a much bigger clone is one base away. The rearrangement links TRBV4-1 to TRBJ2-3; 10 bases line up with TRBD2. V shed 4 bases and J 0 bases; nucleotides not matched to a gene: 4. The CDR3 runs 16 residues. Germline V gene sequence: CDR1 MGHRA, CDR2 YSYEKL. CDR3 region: CASSLSGGPSTDTQYF. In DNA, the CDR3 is TGCGCCAGCAGCCTTAGCGGGGGGCCCAGCACAGATACGCAGTATTTT.

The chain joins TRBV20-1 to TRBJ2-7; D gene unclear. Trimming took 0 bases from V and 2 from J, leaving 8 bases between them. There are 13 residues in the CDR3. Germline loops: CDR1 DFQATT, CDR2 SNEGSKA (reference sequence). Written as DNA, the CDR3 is TGCAGTGCTAGAGATGCAGCCACCTACGAGCAGTACTTC. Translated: CSARDAATYEQYF.

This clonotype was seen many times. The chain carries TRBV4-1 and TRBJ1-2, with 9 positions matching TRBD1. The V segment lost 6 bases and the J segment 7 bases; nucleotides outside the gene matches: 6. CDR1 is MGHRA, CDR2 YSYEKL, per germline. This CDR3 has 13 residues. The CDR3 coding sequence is TGCGCCAGCAGTGGCCTACAGGGGGCTGGCTACACCTTC. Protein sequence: CASSGLQGAGYTF.

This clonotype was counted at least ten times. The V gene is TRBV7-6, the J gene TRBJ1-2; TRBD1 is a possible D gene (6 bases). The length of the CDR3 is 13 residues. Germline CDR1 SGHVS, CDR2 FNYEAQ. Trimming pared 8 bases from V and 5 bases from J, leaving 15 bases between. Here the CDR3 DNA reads TGTGCCAGCGCTACTACAGGGACTTATGGCTACACCTTC. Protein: CASATTGTYGYTF.

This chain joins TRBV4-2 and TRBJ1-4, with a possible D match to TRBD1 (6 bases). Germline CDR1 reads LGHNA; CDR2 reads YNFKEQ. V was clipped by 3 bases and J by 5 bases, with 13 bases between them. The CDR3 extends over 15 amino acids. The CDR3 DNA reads TGTGCCAGCAGCCAGGAACAGGGAATAAATGAAAAACTGTTTTTT. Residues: CASSQEQGINEKLFF.

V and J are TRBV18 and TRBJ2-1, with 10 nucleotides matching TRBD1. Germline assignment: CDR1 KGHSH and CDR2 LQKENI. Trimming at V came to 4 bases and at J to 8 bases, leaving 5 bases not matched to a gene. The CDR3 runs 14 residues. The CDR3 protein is CASSLAGTGDEQFF. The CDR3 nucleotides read TGTGCCAGCTCACTCGCCGGGACAGGGGATGAGCAGTTCTTC.

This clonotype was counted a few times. In nucleotides, the CDR3 is TGCAGTGCAGGCAGGGACAGCGGGGAGCTGTTTTTT. It is translated as CSAGRDSGELFF. The V and J genes are TRBV20-1 and TRBJ2-2; 7 bases fit TRBD1. The germline V gene has CDR1 DFQATT and CDR2 SNEGSKA (reference sequence). This CDR3 is built from 12 residues. V shed 6 bases, J shed 7 bases, and the junction held 5 bases outside the gene matches.

CDR3 sequence reads: CASSLWTSYEQYF. DNA for the CDR3: TGCGCCAGCAGCTTGTGGACCTCCTACGAGCAGTACTTC. The chain carries TRBV5-1 and TRBJ2-7; D gene uncertain. The V end lost 1 base, the J end lost 0 bases, and 5 bases lay between the germline ends. The CDR3 spans 13 residues. Germline assignment: CDR1 SGHRS and CDR2 YFSETQ.

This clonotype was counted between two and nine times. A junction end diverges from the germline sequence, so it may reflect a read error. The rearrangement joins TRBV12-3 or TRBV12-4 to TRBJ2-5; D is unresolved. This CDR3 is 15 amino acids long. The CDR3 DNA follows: TGTGCCGGCAGTTCCACGGGCTTTTCTGAAGAGACCCAGTACTTC. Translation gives CAGSSTGFSEETQYF.

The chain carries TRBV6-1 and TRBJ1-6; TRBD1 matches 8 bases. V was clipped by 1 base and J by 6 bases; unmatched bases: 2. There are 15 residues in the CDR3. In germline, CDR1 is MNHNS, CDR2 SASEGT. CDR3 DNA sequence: TGTGCCAGCAGTGAAGAGGGACAGGTTAATTCACCCCTCCACTTT. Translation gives CASSEEGQVNSPLHF.

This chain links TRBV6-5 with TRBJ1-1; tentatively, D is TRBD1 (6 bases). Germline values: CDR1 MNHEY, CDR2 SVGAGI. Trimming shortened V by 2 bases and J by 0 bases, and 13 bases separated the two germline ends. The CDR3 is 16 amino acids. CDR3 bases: TGTGCCAGCAGTTACGGAGGGGGGGTTATGAACACTGAAGCTTTCTTT. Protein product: CASSYGGGVMNTEAFF.

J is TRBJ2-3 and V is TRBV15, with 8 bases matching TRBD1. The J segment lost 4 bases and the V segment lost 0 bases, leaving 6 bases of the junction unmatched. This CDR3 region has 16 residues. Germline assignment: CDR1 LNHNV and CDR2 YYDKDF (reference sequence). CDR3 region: CATSRDLRGQADTQYF. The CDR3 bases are TGTGCCACCAGCAGAGATCTTCGGGGACAGGCAGATACGCAGTATTTT.

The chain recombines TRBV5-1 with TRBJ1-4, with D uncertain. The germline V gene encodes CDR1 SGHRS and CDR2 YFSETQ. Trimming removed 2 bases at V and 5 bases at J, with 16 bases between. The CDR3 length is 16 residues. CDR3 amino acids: CASSLTPDVPNEKLFF. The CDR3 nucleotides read TGCGCCAGCAGCTTAACCCCGGACGTACCAAATGAAAAACTGTTTTTT. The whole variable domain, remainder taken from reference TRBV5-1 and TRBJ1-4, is KAGVTQTPRYLIKTRGQQVTLSCSPISGHRSVSWYQQTPGQGLQFLFEYFSETQRNKGNFPGRFSGRQFSNSRSEMNVSTLELGDSALYLCASSLTPDVPNEKLFFGSGTQLSVL.

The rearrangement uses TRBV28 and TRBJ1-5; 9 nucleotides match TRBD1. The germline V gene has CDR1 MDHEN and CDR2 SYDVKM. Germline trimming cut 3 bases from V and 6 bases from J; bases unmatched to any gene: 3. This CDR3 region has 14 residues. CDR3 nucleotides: TGTGCCAGCAGTTTCTCGGACAGGGGTCAGCCCCAGCATTTT. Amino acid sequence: CASSFSDRGQPQHF.

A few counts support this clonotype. The CDR3 is CASRLSSGNQETQYF. The DNA of the CDR3 is TGTGCCAGCAGACTTTCTAGCGGTAACCAAGAGACCCAGTACTTC. J is TRBJ2-5 and V is TRBV6-1; 7 bases line up with TRBD2. Germline loops: CDR1 MNHNS, CDR2 SASEGT. The CDR3 sequence is 15 residues long. After removal of 6 bases from V and 0 bases from J, the junction contained 7 bases not matched to a gene.

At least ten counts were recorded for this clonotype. CDR3 DNA sequence: TGCGCCAGCAGCCAAGGGTATCTAGCGGGGGGGCAAGAGACCCAGTACTTC. Protein: CASSQGYLAGGQETQYF. The rearrangement uses TRBV4-1 and TRBJ2-5, with TRBD2 matching 12 bases. From germline, CDR1 is MGHRA and CDR2 YSYEKL. This CDR3 has 17 amino acids. V lost 1 base and J lost 2; bases outside the gene matches: 5.

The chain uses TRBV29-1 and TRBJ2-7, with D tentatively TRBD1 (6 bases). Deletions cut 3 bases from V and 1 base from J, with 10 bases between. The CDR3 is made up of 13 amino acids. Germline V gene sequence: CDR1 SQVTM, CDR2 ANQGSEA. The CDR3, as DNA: TGCAGCGTTGACTCAGGACAGTCCTACGAGCAGTACTTC. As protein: CSVDSGQSYEQYF.

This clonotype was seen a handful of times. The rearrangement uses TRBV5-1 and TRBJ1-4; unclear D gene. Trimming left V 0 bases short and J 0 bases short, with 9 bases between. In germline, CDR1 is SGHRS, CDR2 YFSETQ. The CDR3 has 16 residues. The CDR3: CASSLAGSATNEKLFF. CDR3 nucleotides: TGCGCCAGCAGCTTGGCAGGATCGGCAACTAATGAAAAACTGTTTTTT.

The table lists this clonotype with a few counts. CDR3 in DNA: TGCGCCAGCAGCCCCGACAGGGACGAGACCCAGTACTTC. Its protein is CASSPDRDETQYF. The V and J genes are TRBV5-1 and TRBJ2-5, with 7 bases lining up with TRBD1. With 4 bases clipped from V and 5 bases from J, the junction kept 5 bases outside the gene matches. CDR3 length: 13 amino acids. In germline, CDR1 is SGHRS, CDR2 YFSETQ.

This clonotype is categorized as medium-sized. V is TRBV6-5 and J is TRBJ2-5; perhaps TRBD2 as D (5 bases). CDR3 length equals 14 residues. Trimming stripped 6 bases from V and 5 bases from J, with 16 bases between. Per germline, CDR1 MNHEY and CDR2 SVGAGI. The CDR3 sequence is CASSLGSGGETQYF. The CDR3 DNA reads TGTGCCAGCAGCTTAGGGTCAGGAGGCGAGACCCAGTACTTC.

The CDR3 loop reads CSARDGGNTGELFF. The CDR3 bases are TGCAGTGCTAGAGATGGGGGGAACACCGGGGAGCTGTTTTTT. The chain couples TRBV20-1 to TRBJ2-2, with D perhaps matching TRBD1 or TRBD2 (5 bases each). The CDR3 contains 14 residues. V lost 0 bases and J 1 base, leaving 6 bases between the germline ends. Germline values: CDR1 DFQATT, CDR2 SNEGSKA (reference sequence).

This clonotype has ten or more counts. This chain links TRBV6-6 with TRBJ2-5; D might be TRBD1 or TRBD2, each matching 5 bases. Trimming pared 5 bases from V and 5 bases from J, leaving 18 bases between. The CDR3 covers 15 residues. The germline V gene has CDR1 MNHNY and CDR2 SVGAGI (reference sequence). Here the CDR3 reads CASSLSGTQGETQYF. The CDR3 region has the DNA TGTGCCAGCAGTCTTTCAGGGACCCAGGGCGAGACCCAGTACTTC.

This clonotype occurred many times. The CDR3 nucleotides are TGCAGTGCTAGCTCCCCTTCCTACAATGAGCAGTTCTTC. Translated, it gives CSASSPSYNEQFF. The chain has TRBV20-1 and TRBJ2-1; D not resolved. Germline CDR1 DFQATT, CDR2 SNEGSKA (reference sequence). The germline V and J ends were trimmed by 3 bases and 1 base, with 7 bases remaining between them. The CDR3 runs to 13 residues.

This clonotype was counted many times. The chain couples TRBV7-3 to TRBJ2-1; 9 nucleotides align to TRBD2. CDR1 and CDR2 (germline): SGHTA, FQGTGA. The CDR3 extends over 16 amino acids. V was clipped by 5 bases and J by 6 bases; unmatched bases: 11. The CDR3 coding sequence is TGTGCCAGCAGCGGACTAGCGAGACCTTTTAGCAATGAGCAGTTCTTC. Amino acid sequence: CASSGLARPFSNEQFF.

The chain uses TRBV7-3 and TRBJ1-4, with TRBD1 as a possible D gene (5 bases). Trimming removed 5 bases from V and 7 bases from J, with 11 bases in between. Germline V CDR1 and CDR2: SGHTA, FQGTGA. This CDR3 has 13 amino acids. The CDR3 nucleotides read TGTGCCAGCAGCCCGAATGGGGGTGAAAAACTGTTTTTT. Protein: CASSPNGGEKLFF.